This T cell receptor beta chain was found in a study of OX40 agonist ivuxolimab in advanced cancers. V was clipped by 8 bases and J by 3 bases, with 8 bases between them. This CDR3 contains 12 residues. Germline V gene data show CDR1 as SGHTA and CDR2 as FQGTGA. As to this clone: Its antigen is unidentified.

Study-level results: Partly responding patients at 0.1-3.0 mg/kg showed some of the smallest clonal expansion.

Data came from immunoSEQ multiplex PCR; TCRdb stores just in-frame clones and leaves some out. The top ten clones hold 9.5% to 12% of a sample with about 6,700 clones, approximately 94% of them seen once. Source: CD4+ or CD8+ T cells sorted from blood, taken in a trial of the OX40 agonist ivuxolimab. The TCR sequence derives from an adult with an advanced solid tumor such as melanoma, head and neck, liver or kidney cancer. This chain links TRBV7-3 with TRBJ1-3; D unresolved. CDR3 protein: CASGNGGNTIYF. CDR3 in DNA: TGTGCCAGCGGAAACGGTGGAAACACCATATATTTT.